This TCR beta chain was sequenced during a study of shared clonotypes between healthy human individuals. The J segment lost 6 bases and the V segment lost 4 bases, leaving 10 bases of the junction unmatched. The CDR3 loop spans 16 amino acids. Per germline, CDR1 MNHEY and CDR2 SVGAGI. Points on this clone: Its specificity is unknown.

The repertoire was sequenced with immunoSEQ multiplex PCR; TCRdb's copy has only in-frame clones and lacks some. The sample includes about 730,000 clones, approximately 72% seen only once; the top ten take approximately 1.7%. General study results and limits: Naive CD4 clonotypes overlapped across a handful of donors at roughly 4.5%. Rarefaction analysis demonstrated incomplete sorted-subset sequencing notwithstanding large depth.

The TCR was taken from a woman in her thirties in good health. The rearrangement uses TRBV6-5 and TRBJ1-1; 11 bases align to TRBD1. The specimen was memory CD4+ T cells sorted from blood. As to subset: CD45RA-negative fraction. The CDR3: CASSSRWDRGKAEAFF. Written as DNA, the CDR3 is TGTGCCAGCAGTTCCCGATGGGACAGGGGGAAGGCTGAAGCTTTCTTT.